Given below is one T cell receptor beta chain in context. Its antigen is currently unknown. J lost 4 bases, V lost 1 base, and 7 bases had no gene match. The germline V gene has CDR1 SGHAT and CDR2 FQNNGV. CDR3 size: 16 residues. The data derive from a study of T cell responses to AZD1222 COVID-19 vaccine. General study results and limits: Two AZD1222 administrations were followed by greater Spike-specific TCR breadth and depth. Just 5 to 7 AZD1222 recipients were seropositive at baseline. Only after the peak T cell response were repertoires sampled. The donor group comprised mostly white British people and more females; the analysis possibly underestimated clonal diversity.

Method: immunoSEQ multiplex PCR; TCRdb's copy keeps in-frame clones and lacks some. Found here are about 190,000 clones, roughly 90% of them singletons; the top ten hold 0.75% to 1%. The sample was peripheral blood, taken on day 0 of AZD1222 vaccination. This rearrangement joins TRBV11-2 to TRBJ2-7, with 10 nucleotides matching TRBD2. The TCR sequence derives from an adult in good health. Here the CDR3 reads CASSLASGRMGYEQYF. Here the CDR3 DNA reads TGTGCCAGCAGCTTAGCTAGCGGGAGAATGGGTTACGAGCAGTACTTC.